This T cell receptor (beta chain) was recorded in a study of T-cell reconstitution after alpha-beta-depleted transplantation in children. Findings of the study overall: It was surviving recipient T cells and thymic progenitors that gave some patients high TCRbeta diversity at day 60. Several hundred expanded graft clones reportedly gave rise to the alpha-beta T cells present about two months after transplant. From newly produced T cells came most of the T-cell counts and diversity one year after transplant.

Regarding this clonotype: What it binds is not known.

TCRbeta library preparation incorporated unique molecular identifiers. TCRdb processed the PCR reads anew with MiXCR; each CDR3 protein has one entry. Among 780,000 or so distinct CDR3 sequences listed, under 20% were seen once. This TCR was sampled from a male patient younger than 18 who had a stem cell transplant for acute lymphoblastic leukemia, so the T cells may come from the graft donor. The source was PBMCs, mostly from graft donor cells, collected 360 days after TCRalphabeta/CD19-depleted stem cell transplant.

CDR3 region: CASTPRGSADTQYF. The CDR3, as DNA: TGTGCCAGCACCCCCCGGGGCAGCGCAGATACGCAGTATTTT. This chain links TRBV12-3 or TRBV12-4 with TRBJ2-3, with D possibly called TRBD1 or TRBD2 (5 bases each). The V end was cut by 7 bases, the J end by 4 bases, with 15 bases between. There are 14 residues in the CDR3.